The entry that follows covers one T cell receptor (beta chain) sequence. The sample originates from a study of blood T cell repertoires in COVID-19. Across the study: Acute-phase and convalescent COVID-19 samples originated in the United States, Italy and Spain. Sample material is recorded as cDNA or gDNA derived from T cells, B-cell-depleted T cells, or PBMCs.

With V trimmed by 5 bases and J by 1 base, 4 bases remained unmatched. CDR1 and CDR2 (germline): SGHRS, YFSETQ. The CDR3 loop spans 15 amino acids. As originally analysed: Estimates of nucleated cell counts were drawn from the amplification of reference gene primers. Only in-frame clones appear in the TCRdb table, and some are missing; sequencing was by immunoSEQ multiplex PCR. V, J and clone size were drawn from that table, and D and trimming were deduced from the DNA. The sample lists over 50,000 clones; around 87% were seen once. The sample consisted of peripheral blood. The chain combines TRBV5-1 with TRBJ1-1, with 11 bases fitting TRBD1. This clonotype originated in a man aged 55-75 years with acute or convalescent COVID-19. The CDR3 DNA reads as TGCGCCAGCAGGGACGGACAGGGGGCGAACACTGAAGCTTTCTTT. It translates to CASRDGQGANTEAFF.